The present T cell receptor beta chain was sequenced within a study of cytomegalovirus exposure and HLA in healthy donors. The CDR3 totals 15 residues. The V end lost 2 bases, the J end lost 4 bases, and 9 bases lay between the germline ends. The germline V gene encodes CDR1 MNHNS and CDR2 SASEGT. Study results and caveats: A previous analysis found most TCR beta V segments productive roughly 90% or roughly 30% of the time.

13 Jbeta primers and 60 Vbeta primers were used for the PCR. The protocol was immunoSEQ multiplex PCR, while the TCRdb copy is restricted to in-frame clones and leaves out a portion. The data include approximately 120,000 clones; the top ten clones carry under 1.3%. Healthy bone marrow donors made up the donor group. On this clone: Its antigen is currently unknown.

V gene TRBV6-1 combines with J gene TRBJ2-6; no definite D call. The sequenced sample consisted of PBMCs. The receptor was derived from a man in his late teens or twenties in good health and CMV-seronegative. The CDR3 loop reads CASSERLSGANVLTF. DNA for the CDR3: TGTGCCAGCAGTGAAAGACTGAGCGGGGCCAACGTCCTGACTTTC.